These 9 T cell receptor beta chains were sequenced from one sample in a study of radiation and T cells in renal cell carcinoma. Sample time point: baseline pretreatment blood. Sample treatment: 15 Gy SBRT to primary tumor, nephrectomy 4 weeks later. The assay was immunoSEQ multiplex PCR, and TCRdb's table has in-frame clones only and misses some. The table lists roughly 150,000 clones, approximately 90% of them singletons. The starting material was blood, obtained from a patient whose treatment included radiotherapy and nephrectomy. The source is a woman in her 70s with renal cell carcinoma.

J is TRBJ2-3 and V is TRBV5-1; a possible D gene is TRBD1 (6 bases). Germline CDR1 reads SGHRS; CDR2 reads YFSETQ. This CDR3 is built from 16 residues. V was clipped by 0 bases and J by 1 base, with 12 bases between them. CDR3 sequence reads: CASSLVQGWGTDTQYF. CDR3 DNA sequence: TGCGCCAGCAGCTTGGTTCAGGGGTGGGGCACAGATACGCAGTATTTT.

The chain couples TRBV4-2 to TRBJ1-6; D is ambiguous. Between the trimmed V and J ends, which lost 0 bases and 8 bases, there was a span of 14 bases. The CDR3 length is 16 residues. CDR1 and CDR2 (germline): LGHNA, YNFKEQ. CDR3 in amino acids: CASSQDQPGFDSPLHF. CDR3 nucleotides: TGTGCCAGCAGCCAAGATCAGCCGGGCTTCGATTCACCCCTCCACTTT.

The chain uses TRBV28 and TRBJ2-7; 9 positions agree with TRBD1. Germline CDR1 MDHEN, CDR2 SYDVKM. Trimming at V came to 6 bases and at J to 3 bases, leaving 9 bases not matched to a gene. This CDR3 has 15 residues. CDR3 protein: CASRPTTGGIYEQYF. The CDR3 coding sequence is TGTGCCAGCAGACCCACTACAGGGGGCATCTACGAGCAGTACTTC.

Only a few counts were recorded for this clone. The rearrangement links TRBV2 to TRBJ1-5; D gene ambiguous. The CDR3 is 12 residues long. Trimming removed 5 bases at V and 8 bases at J, with 10 bases between. Germline V gene lookup returns CDR1 SNHLY and CDR2 FYNNEI. This CDR3 is CASSPFIEPQHF. For the CDR3, the DNA is TGTGCCAGCAGTCCGTTCATAGAGCCCCAGCATTTT.

The chain uses TRBV11-2 and TRBJ1-5; no firm D call. This CDR3 comprises 12 residues. With 0 bases removed from V and 7 bases from J, the gap between germline ends came to 4 bases. The germline V gene encodes CDR1 SGHAT and CDR2 FQNNGV. The CDR3 bases are TGTGCCAGCAGCTTAGAGGGGCAGCCCCAGCATTTT. Amino acids: CASSLEGQPQHF.

The rearrangement uses TRBV7-3 and TRBJ2-7; 8 bases match TRBD1. The germline V gene encodes CDR1 SGHTA and CDR2 FQGTGA. J gave up 3 bases and V 5 bases, and 3 bases lay outside the gene matches. The CDR3 is 13 residues long. CDR3: CASSPTGGYEQYF. Here the CDR3 DNA reads TGTGCCAGCAGCCCTACAGGGGGCTACGAGCAGTACTTC. Full variable domain (rest looked up from reference TRBV7-3 and TRBJ2-7): GAGVSQTPSNKVTEKGKYVELRCDPISGHTALYWYRQSLGQGPEFLIYFQGTGAADDSGLPNDRFFAVRPEGSVSTLKIQRTERGDSAVYLCASSPTGGYEQYFGPGTRLTVT.

The chain is built from TRBV28 and TRBJ2-7, with 7 bases identical to TRBD1. CDR1 MDHEN and CDR2 SYDVKM come from the germline V gene. CDR3 size: 12 residues. With 8 bases clipped from V and 7 bases from J, the junction kept 8 bases outside the gene matches. In DNA, the CDR3 is TGTGCCAGCGATGTGACAGGGCGAGAGCAGTACTTC. Residues: CASDVTGREQYF.

The chain recombines TRBV5-1 with TRBJ2-5; D is perhaps TRBD1 (5 bases). Trimming took off 0 bases at V and 5 bases at J, with 14 bases between the two ends. This CDR3 comprises 15 residues. The V gene's germline CDR1 is SGHRS and CDR2 YFSETQ. The CDR3 region has the DNA TGCGCCAGCAGCTTGGCCGTGCAGGGCTGGGAGACCCAGTACTTC. Protein: CASSLAVQGWETQYF.

This chain joins TRBV5-4 and TRBJ2-5; 9 positions agree with TRBD1. Trimming took 0 bases from V and 4 from J; bases not matched to a gene: 7. The CDR3 runs 16 residues. CDR1 SGHNT and CDR2 YYREEE come from the germline V gene (reference sequence). The CDR3 coding sequence is TGTGCCAGCAGCTTGGTGTCGCGACAGGGGGGAGAGACCCAGTACTTC. This sequence encodes CASSLVSRQGGETQYF.